One T cell receptor (beta chain) is described in this entry. These data are taken from a study of response to subunit inactivated influenza vaccine. TCRdb itself ran the RT-PCR reads through MiXCR, one entry per CDR3 protein. The sample shows over 150,000 distinct CDR3 sequences, 11% of them seen only once. This CDR3 is 13 amino acids long. Germline V gene sequence: CDR1 ENHRY, CDR2 SYGVKD. The V and J ends lost 0 bases and 7 bases respectively, with 7 bases between them. This rearrangement joins TRBV10-3 to TRBJ2-1; no clear D. Material: non-naive T cells sorted from PBMCs, obtained 40 to 50 days after vaccination. The clonotype originates from a man aged 45-60 years who received an inactivated influenza vaccine. CDR3 loop: CAISESIVNEQFF. In nucleotides, the CDR3 is TGTGCCATCAGTGAGTCGATTGTTAATGAGCAGTTCTTC.